This TCR beta chain was captured in a study of beta chain features in type 1 diabetes. There are 16 residues in the CDR3. Trimming cost V 0 bases and J 4 bases, with 16 bases left between them. CDR1 is SGHNT and CDR2 is YYREEE in the germline V gene (reference sequence). In the case of this clone: No antigen is known for it.

Findings of the study overall: Patients' naive, central memory and regulatory TCRB repertoires appeared more alike than those of healthy donors. A pattern of fewer insertions and more deletions at VDJ junctions was seen in type 1 diabetes patients. Moderately but significantly shorter TCRB CDR3s were found in Type 1 diabetes patients in all four CD4+ subsets.

Reverse transcribing all isolated RNA meant expressed TCRB transcripts were sequenced. Libraries were prepared by immunoSEQ multiplex PCR; TCRdb keeps only in-frame clonotypes and omits some of them. The data contain 350,000 to 450,000 clones, around 12% of them seen just once; the ten biggest clones take up 0.01%. Using CD45RO/CCR7/CD25/CD127/CD95/CD27, CD4+ naive, central memory, regulatory and stem cell-like memory cells were sorted. The receptor's source is a woman younger than 30 with type 1 diabetes. The sample was naive CD4+ T cells from blood. The chain employs TRBV5-4 and TRBJ1-2; maybe TRBD1 (6 bases). CDR3 sequence (DNA): TGTGCCAGCAGCTTGGGGGACGTTAGGGGGATCTATGGCTACACCTTC. This encodes CASSLGDVRGIYGYTF.